The 20 T cell receptor beta chains below all came from one sample that was sequenced in a study of cytomegalovirus exposure and HLA in healthy donors. Produced via immunoSEQ multiplex PCR; TCRdb's table is partial and in-frame only. The sample contains under 200,000 clones, 75% to 95% of which appear only once. Sequencing input: PBMCs. The receptor source for this set is a woman in her late teens or twenties in good health and CMV-seropositive.

This chain links TRBV5-1 with TRBJ2-3; 9 bases are a match to TRBD2. V shed 2 bases and J 1 base; nucleotides not matched to a gene: 5. The CDR3 covers 16 residues. Looked up from germline, CDR1 is SGHRS and CDR2 is YFSETQ. The chain's CDR3 is CASSLQREAGTDTQYF. CDR3 coding DNA: TGCGCCAGCAGCTTACAGCGGGAGGCCGGCACAGATACGCAGTATTTT.

The V gene is TRBV12-1, the J gene TRBJ2-5; no check of the table's D call, TRBD2, against the DNA was made. TRBV12-1 is labeled a pseudogene. CDR3 length: 12 residues. The CDR3 DNA reads as TGTGCCAGCAGCTCCTCCGAAGAGACCCAGTACTTC. Translating gives CASSSSEETQYF.

The CDR3 loop reads CASSLKAGGQGRDTQYF. CDR3 nucleotide sequence: TGCGCCAGCAGCTTGAAAGCGGGGGGGCAGGGTCGCGATACGCAGTATTTT. The chain recombines TRBV5-1 with TRBJ2-3, with 10 positions matching TRBD2. With V trimmed by 1 base and J by 6 bases, 11 bases remained unmatched. The CDR3 has 17 residues. From germline, CDR1 is SGHRS and CDR2 YFSETQ.

The rearrangement links TRBV5-1 to TRBJ2-2, with TRBD1 matching 7 bases. From germline, CDR1 is SGHRS and CDR2 YFSETQ. Unmatched junction bases numbered 11, after V lost 4 bases and J lost 2 bases. CDR3 length equals 17 residues. DNA of the CDR3: TGCGCCAGCAGCCCCCGGGACAGAGATACTAACACCGGGGAGCTGTTTTTT. Translating gives CASSPRDRDTNTGELFF.

The chain recombines TRBV28 with TRBJ2-1, with a possible D match to TRBD2 (5 bases). The length of the CDR3 is 14 residues. Germline assignment: CDR1 MDHEN and CDR2 SYDVKM. The V and J ends lost 8 bases and 0 bases respectively, with 11 bases between them. As DNA, the CDR3 is TGTGCCAGCGGGATAGCGAGCTCCTACAATGAGCAGTTCTTC. Residues: CASGIASSYNEQFF.

The chain couples TRBV18 to TRBJ1-1, with 7 bases identical to TRBD1. Germline CDR1 KGHSH, CDR2 LQKENI. The CDR3 has 15 residues. J was trimmed by 5 bases and V by 3 bases; bases with no gene match: 9. This chain's CDR3 is CASSPDRVGGTEAFF. The CDR3 DNA sequence: TGTGCCAGCTCACCCGACAGGGTTGGGGGGACTGAAGCTTTCTTT.

This clone has a handful of counts. The CDR3 sequence: CASSPHRVNRATNEKLFF. The CDR3 nucleotides are TGTGCCAGCAGCCCCCACAGGGTCAACAGGGCAACTAATGAAAAACTGTTTTTT. The chain employs TRBV11-2 and TRBJ1-4; a weak D match, TRBD1 (6 bases). The CDR3 runs 18 residues. CDR1 and CDR2 (germline): SGHAT, FQNNGV. V shed 5 bases and J shed 0 bases, with 19 bases lying between them.

The genes are TRBV10-2 and TRBJ2-1; maybe TRBD2 (5 bases). Trimming left V 4 bases short and J 7 bases short, with 8 bases between. There are 12 residues in the CDR3. Germline CDR1 reads WSHSY; CDR2 reads SAAADI. DNA for the CDR3: TGCGCCAGCAGTGCTGGGGAGAATGAGCAGTTCTTC. This translates into CASSAGENEQFF.

V gene TRBV7-9 combines with J gene TRBJ2-5, with D tentatively TRBD2 (6 bases). Between the trimmed V and J ends, which lost 5 bases and 1 base, there was a span of 8 bases. The length of the CDR3 is 13 residues. Germline V gene lookup returns CDR1 SEHNR and CDR2 FQNEAQ (reference sequence). CDR3 protein: CASSEGLQETQYF. The CDR3 DNA follows: TGTGCCAGCAGCGAGGGACTCCAAGAGACCCAGTACTTC. The full variable domain, in which reference TRBV7-9 and TRBJ2-5 provide the parts outside the CDR3, is DTGVSQNPRHKITKRGQNVTFRCDPISEHNRLYWYRQTLGQGPEFLTYFQNEAQLEKSRLLSDRFSAERPKGSFSTLEIQRTEQGDSAMYLCASSEGLQETQYFGPGTRLLVL.

The J gene is TRBJ1-4, the V gene TRBV6-1, with 9 bases fitting TRBD1. Trimming removed 8 bases from V and 4 bases from J; junction bases left unmatched: 8. CDR1 MNHNS and CDR2 SASEGT come from the germline V gene. This CDR3 spans 15 amino acids. The CDR3 region has the DNA TGTGCCAGCTCCAGTACAGGGGGCAATAATGAAAAACTGTTTTTT. It translates to CASSSTGGNNEKLFF.

This sequence joins TRBV5-6 and TRBJ2-7; TRBD2 is a possible D gene (6 bases). Per germline, CDR1 SGHDT and CDR2 YYEEEE. There are 15 residues in the CDR3. With 0 bases removed from V and 0 bases from J, the gap between germline ends came to 10 bases. The CDR3 reads CASSLAAGSSYEQYF. The CDR3 bases are TGTGCCAGCAGCTTGGCCGCCGGGAGCTCCTACGAGCAGTACTTC.

The V call is TRBV9, the J call TRBJ2-3, with a tentative D call TRBD2 (5 bases). V gave up 4 bases and J gave up 0 bases, with 12 bases separating them. The CDR3 has 15 residues. Germline CDR1 is SGDLS and CDR2 is YYNGEE. The CDR3 nucleotides read TGTGCCAGCAGCACGTTACGGACTAGCACAGATACGCAGTATTTT. It specifies CASSTLRTSTDTQYF.

The chain employs TRBV10-3 and TRBJ2-7, with D perhaps TRBD1 (5 bases). CDR1 is ENHRY, CDR2 SYGVKD, per germline. The V end lost 10 bases, the J end lost 5 bases, and 9 bases lay between the germline ends. This CDR3 region has 10 residues. The CDR3 spells CATQGNEQYF. Written as DNA, the CDR3 is TGTGCCACTCAGGGAAACGAGCAGTACTTC.

The chain recombines TRBV7-2 with TRBJ2-4; 7 bases map to TRBD2. The ends lost 5 bases at V and 14 bases at J; junction bases unmatched: 12. This CDR3 has 13 amino acids. The germline V gene encodes CDR1 SGHTA and CDR2 FQGNSA. CDR3 sequence (DNA): TGTGCCAGCAGCCGAGCTCCCCCGGCGGGGGAGTACTTC. Protein: CASSRAPPAGEYF.

This sequence joins TRBV9 and TRBJ2-1; TRBD2 matches 10 bases. The CDR3 sequence is 16 residues long. The junction had 6 bases not matched to a gene; V was cut back by 4 bases and J by 2 bases. CDR1 and CDR2 from the germline V gene are SGDLS and YYNGEE. CDR3 residues: CASSSRLAGTYNEQFF. The DNA for the CDR3 is TGTGCCAGCAGCTCACGACTAGCGGGTACCTACAATGAGCAGTTCTTC.

The chain links TRBV5-1 to TRBJ2-7; D uncertain. There are 15 residues in the CDR3. Germline V gives CDR1 SGHRS, CDR2 YFSETQ. The V gene lost 2 bases and the J gene lost 2 bases, with 14 bases spanning the gap. The CDR3 region is CASSFSIQHTYEQYF. CDR3 bases: TGCGCCAGCAGCTTTTCTATACAGCACACCTACGAGCAGTACTTC.

This clone has just one count. CDR3 nucleotide sequence: TGCGCCAGCAGCCAAGGGGGGGACGAGCAGTACTTC. This sequence encodes CASSQGGDEQYF. The V and J genes are TRBV5-1 and TRBJ2-7; possible D gene TRBD2, 7 bases. This CDR3 region has 12 residues. V lost 4 bases and J 5 bases, leaving 10 bases between the germline ends. Germline lookup yields CDR1 SGHRS and CDR2 YFSETQ.

The chain recombines TRBV7-3 with TRBJ2-2, with D perhaps matching TRBD2 (6 bases). Germline V gene lookup returns CDR1 SGHTA and CDR2 FQGTGA. The CDR3 is made up of 15 amino acids. Trimming cost V 8 bases and J 2 bases, with 15 bases left between them. The CDR3 nucleotides read TGTGCCAGCGGTAGCTTGGCGGGAAACACCGGGGAGCTGTTTTTT. It yields the protein CASGSLAGNTGELFF.

This chain joins TRBV19 and TRBJ1-5; possibly TRBD1 for D (6 bases). Between the trimmed V and J ends, which lost 3 bases and 3 bases, there was a span of 15 bases. CDR3 length equals 16 residues. The germline V gene encodes CDR1 LNHDA and CDR2 SQIVND (reference sequence). The CDR3 loop is CASSIRGRGLNQPQHF. The CDR3 nucleotides read TGTGCCAGTAGTATTCGGGGCAGGGGCCTCAATCAGCCCCAGCATTTT. Full variable domain (remainder filled in from reference TRBV19 and TRBJ1-5): DGGITQSPKYLFRKEGQNVTLSCEQNLNHDAMYWYRQDPGQGLRLIYYSQIVNDFQKGDIAEGYSVSREKKESFPLTVTSAQKNPTAFYLCASSIRGRGLNQPQHFGDGTRLSIL.

The V and J genes are TRBV29-1 and TRBJ1-2; unclear D gene. Germline lookup yields CDR1 SQVTM and CDR2 ANQGSEA. This CDR3 is 12 amino acids long. V lost 0 bases to trimming and J lost 8 bases, with 10 bases between them. The CDR3 region is CSVEDEGRGYTF. Written as DNA, the CDR3 is TGCAGCGTTGAAGATGAGGGAAGAGGCTACACCTTC.